The T cell receptor beta chain described here comes from a study of cytomegalovirus exposure and HLA in healthy donors. Study-level background: Around 80 million unique TCR sequences came from HLA-typed donors in an early release.

Overall study findings and caveats: Reportedly, TCR beta sequences accurately predicted HLA-A and HLA-B alleles in most subjects. In a later analysis, productive TCRs from donors in an Asian-associated ancestry cluster reportedly carried fewer N-insertions than the cohort mean. TCR beta chains numbering more than 150 were designated cytomegalovirus-associated.

The PCR was carried out with 60 Vbeta primers and 13 Jbeta primers. Generated by immunoSEQ multiplex PCR, the TCRdb table keeps only in-frame clones and is missing some. The sample contains more than 200,000 clones, around 83% of which appear only once. This clone was detected a few times. Its specificity is unknown. CDR3 size: 15 residues. Germline CDR1 is SGHTA and CDR2 is FQGNSA. The J segment lost 6 bases and the V segment lost 6 bases, leaving 14 bases of the junction unmatched. The chain is built from TRBV7-2 and TRBJ2-7; TRBD2 matches 7 bases. Material: PBMCs. This sequence originates from a girl aged 5 to 17 in good health and CMV-seronegative. The CDR3 is CASRATSYGGFEQYF. The CDR3 region has the DNA TGTGCCAGCAGGGCGACTAGCTACGGGGGTTTCGAGCAGTACTTC.